This TCR beta chain comes out of a study of identical twins. Study-wide findings and caveats: Modeled out-of-frame TCR alpha sharing in monozygotic twins fell below observed levels.

This clonotype was observed a few times. Its matching antigen is unknown. TCRdb fed the 5' RACE reads into MiXCR, producing one record per CDR3 protein. The data contain hundreds of thousands of distinct CDR3 sequences, 24% of them singletons. This same sample was also part of a study on T cells expressing NK-cell markers. Per that study: One of eight sequenced donors was HCMV-seronegative; the other seven were seropositive.

Sequencing used CD4+ T cells sorted from blood. The receptor's source is a woman younger than 35 in good health.

CDR3 sequence (DNA): TGTGCCAGCATGTCGGTCAAAGCTGAAGCTTTCTTT. Protein product: CASMSVKAEAFF. This rearrangement joins TRBV6-5 to TRBJ1-1; D not certain. V lost 7 bases and J 6 bases, leaving 12 bases between the germline ends. The CDR3 covers 12 residues. The V gene's germline CDR1 is MNHEY and CDR2 SVGAGI.